This is a list of T cell receptor beta chains from one sample in a study of blood T cell repertoires in COVID-19. Profiling relied on immunoSEQ multiplex PCR, and the TCRdb table lists in-frame clones only, not all of them. Here the sample spans around 400,000 clones, 90% to 95% being singletons. The sequencing sample was made of PBMCs or T cells enriched from blood (not recorded which). The receptors were sampled from a woman between 35 and 50 years old who had been exposed to COVID-19. Each CDR3 is given with its conserved first and last residue. Each record gives: clone size, V gene, D gene, J gene, CDR3 DNA, CDR3 protein. The D gene is left open where the match is weak. Size tells how often a clone was seen (once, few, many) or the class of an expanded clone, and some rows leave it out.

clone_size: .
v_call: TRBV7-6
d_call: .
j_call: TRBJ2-2
cdr3_nt: TGTGCCAGCCTCAGCGGGTCGAACACCGGGGAGCTGTTTTTT
cdr3_aa: CASLSGSNTGELFF

clone_size: many
v_call: TRBV5-6
d_call: .
j_call: TRBJ2-1
cdr3_nt: TGTGCCAGCAGCTTTCGGAATGAGCAGTTCTTC
cdr3_aa: CASSFRNEQFF

clone_size: .
v_call: TRBV13
d_call: TRBD1
j_call: TRBJ2-3
cdr3_nt: TGTGCCAGCAGCCAAACCCACCGGGACAGGATTAGCACAGATACGCAGTATTTT
cdr3_aa: CASSQTHRDRISTDTQYF

clone_size: .
v_call: TRBV5-4
d_call: TRBD2
j_call: TRBJ2-7
cdr3_nt: TGTGCCAGCAGCCTAGCGGGGGGGCCGGTAGCGCAGTACTTC
cdr3_aa: CASSLAGGPVAQYF

clone_size: once
v_call: TRBV3-1/TRBV3-2
d_call: TRBD1
j_call: TRBJ1-4
cdr3_nt: TGTGCCAGCAGCCGAGGGACAGGTAATGAAAAACTGTTTTTT
cdr3_aa: CASSRGTGNEKLFF

clone_size: .
v_call: TRBV6-2/TRBV6-3
d_call: TRBD2
j_call: TRBJ2-3
cdr3_nt: TGTGCCAGCAGTTTCTCGCGGGAGGGCGGGACAGATACGCAGTATTTT
cdr3_aa: CASSFSREGGTDTQYF

clone_size: .
v_call: TRBV19
d_call: .
j_call: TRBJ2-3
cdr3_nt: TGTGCCAGTAGTACTAGGTCTGGATATACGCAGTATTTT
cdr3_aa: CASSTRSGYTQYF

clone_size: .
v_call: TRBV7-8
d_call: .
j_call: TRBJ2-4
cdr3_nt: TGTGCCAGCAGCTTATGGCCTAGTGGCAAACTAAAAAACATTCAGTACTTC
cdr3_aa: CASSLWPSGKLKNIQYF

clone_size: .
v_call: TRBV7-8
d_call: TRBD1
j_call: TRBJ1-5
cdr3_nt: TGTGCCAGCAGCTTAGAAGACAGGGGGGTCAATCAGCCCCAGCATTTT
cdr3_aa: CASSLEDRGVNQPQHF

clone_size: once
v_call: TRBV19
d_call: .
j_call: TRBJ2-3
cdr3_nt: TGTGCCAGTAGTATTCTGGCTAGCTCTAGCACAGATACGCAGTATTTT
cdr3_aa: CASSILASSSTDTQYF

clone_size: .
v_call: TRBV14
d_call: .
j_call: TRBJ1-2
cdr3_nt: TGTGCCAGCAGCCAAGTAGCACCCTATGGCTACACCTTC
cdr3_aa: CASSQVAPYGYTF

clone_size: .
v_call: TRBV24-1
d_call: .
j_call: TRBJ2-3
cdr3_nt: TGTGCCACCAGTGATGTCCTGGATACGCAGTATTTT
cdr3_aa: CATSDVLDTQYF

clone_size: many
v_call: TRBV21-1
d_call: .
j_call: TRBJ1-3
cdr3_nt: TGTGCCAGCAGCAAAGTAAAACCGGGAGCCCCGTCTGGAAACACCATATATTTT
cdr3_aa: CASSKVKPGAPSGNTIYF

clone_size: .
v_call: TRBV18
d_call: .
j_call: TRBJ1-3
cdr3_nt: TGTGCCAGCTCTAAGACAGCCAGCTCTGGAAACACCATATATTTT
cdr3_aa: CASSKTASSGNTIYF

clone_size: .
v_call: TRBV19
d_call: TRBD1
j_call: TRBJ1-2
cdr3_nt: TGTGCCAGTAGTGTCCAGACAGGGGGCGTCGCCTATGGCTACACCTTC
cdr3_aa: CASSVQTGGVAYGYTF

clone_size: .
v_call: TRBV15
d_call: .
j_call: TRBJ2-7
cdr3_nt: TGTGCCACCAGCATTGGTAGCGGTCCCTACGAGCAGTACTTC
cdr3_aa: CATSIGSGPYEQYF

clone_size: .
v_call: TRBV2
d_call: .
j_call: TRBJ2-2
cdr3_nt: TGTGCCAGCAGTGAAGCGATGGGAGTTACCGGGGAGCTGTTTTTT
cdr3_aa: CASSEAMGVTGELFF

clone_size: .
v_call: TRBV3-1/TRBV3-2
d_call: TRBD1
j_call: TRBJ2-1
cdr3_nt: TGTGCCAGCAGCCATCAGGGGGTAGGCTACAATGAGCAGTTCTTC
cdr3_aa: CASSHQGVGYNEQFF

clone_size: .
v_call: TRBV5-1
d_call: TRBD2
j_call: TRBJ2-1
cdr3_nt: TGCGCCAGCAGCTGGGATGGGGTAGCGGGGGATAATGAGCAGTTCTTC
cdr3_aa: CASSWDGVAGDNEQFF

clone_size: .
v_call: TRBV18
d_call: .
j_call: TRBJ1-2
cdr3_nt: TGTGCCAGCTCACCATCCTCGACGGGGGGGAACTATGGCTACACCTTC
cdr3_aa: CASSPSSTGGNYGYTF

clone_size: .
v_call: TRBV7-2
d_call: .
j_call: TRBJ2-3
cdr3_nt: TGTGCCAGCAGCTTGATGGACTCTACGCAGTATTTT
cdr3_aa: CASSLMDSTQYF

clone_size: .
v_call: TRBV9
d_call: TRBD2
j_call: TRBJ2-3
cdr3_nt: TGTGCCAGCAGCGTACAAGCGGGGGTTGGAACAGATACGCAGTATTTT
cdr3_aa: CASSVQAGVGTDTQYF

clone_size: .
v_call: TRBV3-1/TRBV3-2
d_call: .
j_call: TRBJ1-6
cdr3_nt: TGTGCCGCCTCCTCACCCGCGGAGGTAGGATCACCCCTCCACTTT
cdr3_aa: CAASSPAEVGSPLHF

clone_size: .
v_call: TRBV7-9
d_call: .
j_call: TRBJ1-3
cdr3_nt: TGTGCCACCGTCGAGTGGACAGTTGGAAACACCATATATTTT
cdr3_aa: CATVEWTVGNTIYF

clone_size: .
v_call: TRBV28
d_call: .
j_call: TRBJ1-2
cdr3_nt: TGTGCCAGCAACGAAGCGGGGATCGACTATGGCTACACCTTC
cdr3_aa: CASNEAGIDYGYTF

clone_size: .
v_call: TRBV7-9
d_call: .
j_call: TRBJ1-2
cdr3_nt: TGTGCCAGCAGCTTAGCGAAGGGGAATGGCTACACCTTC
cdr3_aa: CASSLAKGNGYTF

clone_size: .
v_call: TRBV6-2/TRBV6-3
d_call: TRBD1
j_call: TRBJ1-2
cdr3_nt: TGTGCCAGCAGTTCCTGGACAGGGGCAAACTATGGCTACACCTTC
cdr3_aa: CASSSWTGANYGYTF

clone_size: .
v_call: TRBV14
d_call: .
j_call: TRBJ1-2
cdr3_nt: TGTGCCAGCAGCCAAGGAGGGGGATTTGGCTACACCTTC
cdr3_aa: CASSQGGGFGYTF

clone_size: once
v_call: TRBV6-5
d_call: .
j_call: TRBJ1-1
cdr3_nt: TGTGCCAGCAGTAGACCCCAGGGCTTCAACACTGAAGCTTTCTTT
cdr3_aa: CASSRPQGFNTEAFF

clone_size: .
v_call: TRBV6-5
d_call: .
j_call: TRBJ1-1
cdr3_nt: TGTGCCAGCAGTTCAGGGAACACTGAAGCTTTCTTT
cdr3_aa: CASSSGNTEAFF

clone_size: .
v_call: TRBV6-1
d_call: TRBD2
j_call: TRBJ2-7
cdr3_nt: TGTGCCAGCAGTGACCCGACTAGCGGGAGGGCCCTCCGGGCCTACGAGCAGTACTTC
cdr3_aa: CASSDPTSGRALRAYEQYF

clone_size: .
v_call: TRBV2
d_call: TRBD2
j_call: TRBJ2-3
cdr3_nt: TGTGCCAGCAGGCGGGGTGTTAGCGGGAGCACAGATACGCAGTATTTT
cdr3_aa: CASRRGVSGSTDTQYF

clone_size: .
v_call: TRBV7-2
d_call: TRBD1
j_call: TRBJ1-1
cdr3_nt: TGTGCCAGCAGGGTCCCAGGGACAGGGACTGAAGCTTTCTTT
cdr3_aa: CASRVPGTGTEAFF

clone_size: .
v_call: TRBV27
d_call: TRBD1
j_call: TRBJ1-1
cdr3_nt: TGTGCCAGCAGTTTAAGGCACAGGGGGGTCGTGAACACTGAAGCTTTCTTT
cdr3_aa: CASSLRHRGVVNTEAFF

clone_size: .
v_call: TRBV6-5
d_call: .
j_call: TRBJ1-3
cdr3_nt: TGTGCCAGCAGGTGGGGGGATGGTAATGGAAACACCATATATTTT
cdr3_aa: CASRWGDGNGNTIYF

clone_size: .
v_call: TRBV9
d_call: TRBD1
j_call: TRBJ1-6
cdr3_nt: TGTGCCAGCAGCATACAGGGGACACCCCTCCACTTT
cdr3_aa: CASSIQGTPLHF

clone_size: once
v_call: TRBV5-6
d_call: .
j_call: TRBJ2-1
cdr3_nt: TGTGCCAGCAGCTTGGGGGGCCTGGGGAATGAGCAGTTCTTC
cdr3_aa: CASSLGGLGNEQFF

clone_size: .
v_call: TRBV15
d_call: .
j_call: TRBJ2-7
cdr3_nt: TGTGCCACCGGCAGCTCCCACAGCTCCTACGAGCAGTACTTC
cdr3_aa: CATGSSHSSYEQYF

clone_size: .
v_call: TRBV11-2
d_call: .
j_call: TRBJ2-5
cdr3_nt: TGTGCCAGCAGCTTAGGGACGGGGGAGAGAGAGACCCAGTACTTC
cdr3_aa: CASSLGTGERETQYF

clone_size: .
v_call: TRBV14
d_call: .
j_call: TRBJ2-6
cdr3_nt: TGTGCCAGCAGCCAAGGGATCCAACGGAGAGGCTCTGGGGCCAACGTCCTGACTTTC
cdr3_aa: CASSQGIQRRGSGANVLTF

clone_size: .
v_call: TRBV7-9
d_call: TRBD1
j_call: TRBJ2-3
cdr3_nt: TGTGCCAGCAGCTTGGGACAGACCGCCACAGATACGCAGTATTTT
cdr3_aa: CASSLGQTATDTQYF

clone_size: .
v_call: TRBV29-1
d_call: TRBD2
j_call: TRBJ2-2
cdr3_nt: TGCAGCGTTGGCCTAGCGGGAGGGCCTGGCGGGGAGCTGTTTTTT
cdr3_aa: CSVGLAGGPGGELFF

clone_size: .
v_call: TRBV6-5
d_call: .
j_call: TRBJ1-1
cdr3_nt: TGTGCCAGCAGTTACAGACAGAACACTGAAGCTTTCTTT
cdr3_aa: CASSYRQNTEAFF

clone_size: .
v_call: TRBV19
d_call: .
j_call: TRBJ1-4
cdr3_nt: TGTGCCACCGGGGGGTTAGGGGAAAAACTGTTTTTT
cdr3_aa: CATGGLGEKLFF

clone_size: .
v_call: TRBV18
d_call: TRBD1
j_call: TRBJ1-3
cdr3_nt: TGTGCCAGCTCACCGGGACAGGCAGGAAACACCATATATTTT
cdr3_aa: CASSPGQAGNTIYF

clone_size: .
v_call: TRBV6-2/TRBV6-3
d_call: .
j_call: TRBJ2-1
cdr3_nt: TGTGCCAGCAGTAACCTGTGGAGGGAGCAGTTCTTC
cdr3_aa: CASSNLWREQFF

clone_size: .
v_call: TRBV5-1
d_call: TRBD1
j_call: TRBJ1-2
cdr3_nt: TGCGCCAGCAGCATGCCGGGACAGCTTTATGGCTACACCTTC
cdr3_aa: CASSMPGQLYGYTF